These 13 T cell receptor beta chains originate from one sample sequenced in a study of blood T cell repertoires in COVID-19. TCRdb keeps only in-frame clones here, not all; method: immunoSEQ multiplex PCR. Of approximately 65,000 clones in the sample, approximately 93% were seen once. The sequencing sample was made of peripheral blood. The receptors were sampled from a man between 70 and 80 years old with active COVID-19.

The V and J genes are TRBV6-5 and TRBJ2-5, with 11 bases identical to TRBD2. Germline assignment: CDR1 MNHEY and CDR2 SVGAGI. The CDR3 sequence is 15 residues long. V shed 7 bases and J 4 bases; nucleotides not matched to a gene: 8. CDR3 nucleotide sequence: TGTGCCAGCACTACCGGGACTAGCGGCAGAGAGACCCAGTACTTC. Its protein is CASTTGTSGRETQYF.

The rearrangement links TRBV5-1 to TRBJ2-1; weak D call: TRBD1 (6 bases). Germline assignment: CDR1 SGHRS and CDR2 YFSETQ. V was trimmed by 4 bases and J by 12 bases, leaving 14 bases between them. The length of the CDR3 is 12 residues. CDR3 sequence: CASSAPGHPQFF. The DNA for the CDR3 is TGCGCCAGCAGCGCTCCGGGACACCCGCAGTTCTTC. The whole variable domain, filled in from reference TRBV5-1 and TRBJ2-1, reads KAGVTQTPRYLIKTRGQQVTLSCSPISGHRSVSWYQQTPGQGLQFLFEYFSETQRNKGNFPGRFSGRQFSNSRSEMNVSTLELGDSALYLCASSAPGHPQFFGPGTRLTVL.

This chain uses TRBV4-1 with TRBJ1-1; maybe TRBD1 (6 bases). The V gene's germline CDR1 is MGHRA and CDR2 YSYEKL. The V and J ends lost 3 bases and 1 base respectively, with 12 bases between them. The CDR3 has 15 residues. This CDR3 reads CASSQVPGQNTEAFF. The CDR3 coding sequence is TGCGCCAGCAGCCAGGTCCCGGGACAGAACACTGAAGCTTTCTTT.

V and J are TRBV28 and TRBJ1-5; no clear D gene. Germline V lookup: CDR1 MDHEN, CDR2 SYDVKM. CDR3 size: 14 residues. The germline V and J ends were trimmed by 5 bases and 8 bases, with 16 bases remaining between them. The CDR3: CASSPDGVGKPQHF. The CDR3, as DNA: TGTGCCAGCAGTCCCGACGGGGTGGGCAAGCCCCAGCATTTT.

CDR3 DNA: TGTGCCAGCAGTGACTCGTCAGCGGGGGCTAGTGATACGCAGTATTTT. Protein sequence: CASSDSSAGASDTQYF. The chain couples TRBV6-4 to TRBJ2-3, with 8 positions matching TRBD2. Unmatched junction bases numbered 8, after V lost 0 bases and J lost 6 bases. The CDR3 length is 16 residues. From germline, CDR1 is MRHNA and CDR2 SNTAGT.

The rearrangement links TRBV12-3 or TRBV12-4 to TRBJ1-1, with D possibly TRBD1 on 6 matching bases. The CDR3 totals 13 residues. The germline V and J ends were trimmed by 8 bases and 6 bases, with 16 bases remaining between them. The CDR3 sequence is CASSRRGSAEAFF. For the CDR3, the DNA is TGTGCCAGCTCCCGTAGGGGGAGCGCTGAAGCTTTCTTT.

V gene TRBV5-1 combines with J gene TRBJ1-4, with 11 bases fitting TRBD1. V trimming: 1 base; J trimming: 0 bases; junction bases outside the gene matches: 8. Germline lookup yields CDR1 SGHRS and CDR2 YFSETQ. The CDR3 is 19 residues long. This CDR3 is CASSLPRTGGDATNEKLFF. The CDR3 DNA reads TGCGCCAGCAGCTTGCCCAGGACAGGGGGCGACGCAACTAATGAAAAACTGTTTTTT. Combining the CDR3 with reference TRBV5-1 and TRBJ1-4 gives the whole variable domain KAGVTQTPRYLIKTRGQQVTLSCSPISGHRSVSWYQQTPGQGLQFLFEYFSETQRNKGNFPGRFSGRQFSNSRSEMNVSTLELGDSALYLCASSLPRTGGDATNEKLFFGSGTQLSVL.

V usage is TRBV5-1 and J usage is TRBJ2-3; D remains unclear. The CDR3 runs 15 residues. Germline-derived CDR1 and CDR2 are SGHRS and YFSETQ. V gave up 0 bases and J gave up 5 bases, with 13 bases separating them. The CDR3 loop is CASSLVTPAQDTQYF. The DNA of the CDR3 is TGCGCCAGCAGCTTGGTGACTCCCGCTCAAGATACGCAGTATTTT.

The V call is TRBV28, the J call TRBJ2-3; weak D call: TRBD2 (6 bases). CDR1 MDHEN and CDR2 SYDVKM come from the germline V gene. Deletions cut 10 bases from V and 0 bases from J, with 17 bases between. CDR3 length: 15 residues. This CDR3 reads CATYTVGRSTDTQYF. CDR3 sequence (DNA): TGTGCCACCTACACTGTGGGGAGGAGCACAGATACGCAGTATTTT.

The CDR3 loop reads CASSLDRSTGNTIYF. The CDR3 region has the DNA TGTGCCAGCAGCCTTGACAGAAGTACTGGAAACACCATATATTTT. The genes are TRBV11-2 and TRBJ1-3, with a weak D call TRBD1 (5 bases). This CDR3 is built from 15 residues. The V and J ends lost 5 bases and 2 bases respectively, with 13 bases between them. CDR1 and CDR2 (germline): SGHAT, FQNNGV.

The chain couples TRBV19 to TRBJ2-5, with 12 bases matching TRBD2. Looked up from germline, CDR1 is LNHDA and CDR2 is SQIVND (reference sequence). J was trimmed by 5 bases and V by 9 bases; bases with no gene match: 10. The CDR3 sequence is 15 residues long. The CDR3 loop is CASLLGLAGLETQYF. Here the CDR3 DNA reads TGTGCCAGCCTATTAGGACTAGCGGGGTTGGAGACCCAGTACTTC. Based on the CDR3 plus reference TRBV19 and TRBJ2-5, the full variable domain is DGGITQSPKYLFRKEGQNVTLSCEQNLNHDAMYWYRQDPGQGLRLIYYSQIVNDFQKGDIAEGYSVSREKKESFPLTVTSAQKNPTAFYLCASLLGLAGLETQYFGPGTRLLVL.

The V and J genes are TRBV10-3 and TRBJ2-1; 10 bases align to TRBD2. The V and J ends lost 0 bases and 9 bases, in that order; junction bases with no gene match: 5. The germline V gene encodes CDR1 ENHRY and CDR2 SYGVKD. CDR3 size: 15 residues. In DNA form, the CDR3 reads TGTGCCATCAGTGAGTCGCTAGCGGGGGTGGGTGAGCAGTTCTTC. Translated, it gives CAISESLAGVGEQFF.

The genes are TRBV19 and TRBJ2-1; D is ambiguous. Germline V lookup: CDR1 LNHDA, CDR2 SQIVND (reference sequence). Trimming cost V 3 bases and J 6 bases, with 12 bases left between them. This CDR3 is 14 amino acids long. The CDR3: CASSISLGPNEQFF. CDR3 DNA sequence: TGTGCCAGTAGTATCTCCCTAGGTCCCAATGAGCAGTTCTTC.